The 14 T cell receptor beta chains listed next were all sequenced from one sample in a study of long-term antiretroviral therapy in people with HIV. A v3.0 immunoSEQ assay was performed at survey level. The method was immunoSEQ multiplex PCR; TCRdb's version includes in-frame clones alone and lacks a portion of them. This table has tens of thousands of clones, around three quarters appearing once. The sample consisted of unsorted PBMCs, taken 0.5 years after starting antiretroviral therapy. The receptors stem from a woman aged 40 to 49 with HIV.

The chain has TRBV20-1 and TRBJ2-1; maybe TRBD2 (5 bases). CDR3 length equals 11 residues. V shed 6 bases and J shed 2 bases, with 5 bases lying between them. The germline CDR1 and CDR2 sequences are DFQATT and SNEGSKA (reference sequence). CDR3 sequence (DNA): TGCAGTGCCGGGACCTACAATGAGCAGTTCTTC. Amino acid sequence: CSAGTYNEQFF.

The J gene is TRBJ2-1, the V gene TRBV19; D is perhaps TRBD2 (5 bases). Germline lookup yields CDR1 LNHDA and CDR2 SQIVND (reference sequence). Deletions cut 5 bases from V and 7 bases from J, with 15 bases between. CDR3 length equals 14 residues. In DNA form, the CDR3 reads TGTGCCAGTAGTTGGCTCCCGGAGGCGAATGAGCAGTTCTTC. This sequence encodes CASSWLPEANEQFF.

The rearrangement uses TRBV18 and TRBJ1-4; unclear D gene. The V and J ends lost 6 bases and 0 bases respectively, with 14 bases between them. The CDR3 loop spans 16 amino acids. Looked up from germline, CDR1 is KGHSH and CDR2 is LQKENI. CDR3 residues: CASSTRAGTTNEKLFF. CDR3 in DNA: TGTGCCAGCTCTACCCGGGCTGGTACAACTAATGAAAAACTGTTTTTT.

This rearrangement joins TRBV10-3 to TRBJ1-2; no definite D call. CDR1 and CDR2 (germline): ENHRY, SYGVKD. The CDR3 has 14 residues. Between the trimmed V and J ends, which lost 1 base and 5 bases, there was a span of 11 bases. This CDR3 reads CAISEFSSGYGYTF. In nucleotides, the CDR3 is TGTGCCATCAGTGAGTTCAGTAGCGGATATGGCTACACCTTC.

CDR3 protein: CASSLASGGEETQYF. The DNA for the CDR3 is TGCGCCAGCAGCTTGGCGTCGGGGGGAGAAGAGACCCAGTACTTC. J is TRBJ2-5 and V is TRBV5-1, with 7 positions matching TRBD2. V lost 0 bases to trimming and J lost 3 bases; unmatched junction nucleotides: 5. This CDR3 region has 15 residues. Germline CDR1 and CDR2: SGHRS and YFSETQ.

V gene TRBV6-5 combines with J gene TRBJ2-5, with 8 bases lining up with TRBD1. The ends lost 3 bases at V and 5 bases at J; junction bases unmatched: 5. The CDR3 loop spans 14 amino acids. CDR1 is MNHEY, CDR2 SVGAGI, per germline. This CDR3 reads CASSYTGGTETQYF. The CDR3 DNA follows: TGTGCCAGCAGTTATACAGGGGGGACCGAGACCCAGTACTTC.

This sequence joins TRBV5-1 and TRBJ2-7, with 7 bases fitting TRBD1. The germline V gene has CDR1 SGHRS and CDR2 YFSETQ. There are 14 residues in the CDR3. J was trimmed by 2 bases and V by 4 bases; bases with no gene match: 6. CDR3 sequence reads: CASSAGDRPYEQYF. Here the CDR3 DNA reads TGCGCCAGCAGCGCCGGGGACAGACCCTACGAGCAGTACTTC. Full variable domain (rest looked up from reference TRBV5-1 and TRBJ2-7): KAGVTQTPRYLIKTRGQQVTLSCSPISGHRSVSWYQQTPGQGLQFLFEYFSETQRNKGNFPGRFSGRQFSNSRSEMNVSTLELGDSALYLCASSAGDRPYEQYFGPGTRLTVT.

The rearrangement links TRBV27 to TRBJ1-4; D is ambiguous. CDR3 length equals 13 residues. Per the germline V gene, CDR1 is MNHEY and CDR2 is SMNVEV (reference sequence). Trimming pared 9 bases from V and 8 bases from J, leaving 16 bases between. DNA of the CDR3: TGTGCCAGAACTAACGTGGCGGAGGAAAAACTGTTTTTT. This encodes CARTNVAEEKLFF.

The chain uses TRBV5-4 and TRBJ2-1; weak D call: TRBD2 (6 bases). Germline V gene lookup returns CDR1 SGHNT and CDR2 YYREEE (reference sequence). The CDR3 extends over 13 amino acids. The ends were cut back, 1 base at V and 10 bases at J, with 12 bases in the middle. CDR3 region: CASSLNMAGEQFF. DNA for the CDR3: TGTGCCAGCAGCTTGAATATGGCGGGGGAGCAGTTCTTC.

The chain carries TRBV14 and TRBJ2-2; 9 nucleotides agree with TRBD2. The CDR3 totals 21 residues. V was clipped by 0 bases and J by 3 bases; unmatched bases: 17. CDR1 is SGHDN, CDR2 FVKESK, per germline. DNA for the CDR3: TGTGCCAGCAGCCAAGAGGGGGCCCTGGGGACTAGCCGACGGCACACCGGGGAGCTGTTTTTT. Amino acid sequence: CASSQEGALGTSRRHTGELFF.

This clone has only one observation. CDR3 loop: CASSQDVRFEQYF. The CDR3 nucleotides read TGCGCCAGCAGCCAAGATGTCCGGTTTGAGCAGTACTTC. The chain couples TRBV4-3 to TRBJ2-7; D not certain. Germline V CDR1 and CDR2: LGHNA, YSLEER. Trimming shortened V by 0 bases and J by 7 bases, and 10 bases separated the two germline ends. The CDR3 runs to 13 residues.

In the case of this clone: Relative to the germline gene, one junction end is altered; a read error may explain this. The rearrangement uses TRBV7-3 and TRBJ2-7; D could derive from TRBD1 or TRBD2 (5 bases each). CDR3 length: 14 residues. Germline V gives CDR1 SGHTA, CDR2 FQGTGA. CDR3: CASSPQADGGPLMF. The CDR3 DNA is TGTGCCAGCAGCCCACAGGCGGACGGAGGCCCTCTCATGTTC.

DNA for the CDR3: TGTGCCAGCAGCCTCCTAGCGGGGGGGAACACCGGGGAGCTGTTTTTT. The encoded protein is CASSLLAGGNTGELFF. The V call is TRBV11-2, the J call TRBJ2-2; the match to TRBD2 covers 11 bases. The CDR3 has 16 amino acids. Germline trimming cut 5 bases from V and 1 base from J; bases unmatched to any gene: 3. Germline V CDR1 and CDR2: SGHAT, FQNNGV.

This rearrangement joins TRBV5-1 to TRBJ2-1; possibly TRBD2 for D (6 bases). V dropped 0 bases and J dropped 7 bases, with 14 bases sitting between them. The germline V gene has CDR1 SGHRS and CDR2 YFSETQ. This CDR3 region has 15 residues. The chain's CDR3 is CASSLERGGGNEQFF. The CDR3 bases are TGCGCCAGCAGCTTGGAACGGGGTGGAGGGAATGAGCAGTTCTTC.